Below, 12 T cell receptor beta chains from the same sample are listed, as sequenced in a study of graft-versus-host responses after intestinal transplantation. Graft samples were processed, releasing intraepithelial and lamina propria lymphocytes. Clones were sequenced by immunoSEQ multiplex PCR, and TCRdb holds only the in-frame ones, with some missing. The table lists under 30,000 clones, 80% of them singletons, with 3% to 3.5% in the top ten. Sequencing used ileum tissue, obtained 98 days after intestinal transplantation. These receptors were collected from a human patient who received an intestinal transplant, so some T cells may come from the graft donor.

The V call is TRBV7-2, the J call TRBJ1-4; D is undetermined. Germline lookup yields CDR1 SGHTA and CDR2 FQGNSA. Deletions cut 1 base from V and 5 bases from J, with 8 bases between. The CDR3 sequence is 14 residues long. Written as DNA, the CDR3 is TGTGCCAGCAGCTTAGACAGCGCAAATGAAAAACTGTTTTTT. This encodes CASSLDSANEKLFF.

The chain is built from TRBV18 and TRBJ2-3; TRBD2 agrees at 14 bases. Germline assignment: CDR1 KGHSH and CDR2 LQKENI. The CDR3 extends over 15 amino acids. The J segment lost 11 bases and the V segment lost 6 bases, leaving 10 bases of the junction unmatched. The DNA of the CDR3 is TGTGCCAGCTCCCCGACTAGCGGGGGGGCCGGATTGCAGTATTTT. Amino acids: CASSPTSGGAGLQYF.

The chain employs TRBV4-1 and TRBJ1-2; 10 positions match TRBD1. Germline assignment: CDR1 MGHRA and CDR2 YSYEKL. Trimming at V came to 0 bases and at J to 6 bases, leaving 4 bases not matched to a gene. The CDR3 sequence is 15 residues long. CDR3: CASSQDAGTGDGYTF. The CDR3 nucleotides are TGCGCCAGCAGCCAAGACGCCGGGACAGGGGATGGCTACACCTTC.

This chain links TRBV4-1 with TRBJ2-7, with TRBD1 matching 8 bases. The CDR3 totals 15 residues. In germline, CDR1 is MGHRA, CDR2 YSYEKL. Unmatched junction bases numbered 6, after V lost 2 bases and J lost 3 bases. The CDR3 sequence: CASSQKTGAIYEQYF. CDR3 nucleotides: TGCGCCAGCAGCCAAAAGACAGGGGCCATCTACGAGCAGTACTTC.

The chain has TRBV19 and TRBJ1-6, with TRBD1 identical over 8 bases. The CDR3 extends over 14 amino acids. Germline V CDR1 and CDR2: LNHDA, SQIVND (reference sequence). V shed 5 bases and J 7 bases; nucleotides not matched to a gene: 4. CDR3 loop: CASSFGTGNSPLHF. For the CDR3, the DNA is TGTGCCAGTAGTTTCGGGACAGGCAATTCACCCCTCCACTTT.

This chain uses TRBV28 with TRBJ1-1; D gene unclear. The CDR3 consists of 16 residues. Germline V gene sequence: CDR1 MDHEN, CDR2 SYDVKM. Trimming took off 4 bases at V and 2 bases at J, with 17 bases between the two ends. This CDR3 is CASSYGSSMGNTEAFF. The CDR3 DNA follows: TGTGCCAGCAGTTACGGCAGCAGTATGGGTAACACTGAAGCTTTCTTT.

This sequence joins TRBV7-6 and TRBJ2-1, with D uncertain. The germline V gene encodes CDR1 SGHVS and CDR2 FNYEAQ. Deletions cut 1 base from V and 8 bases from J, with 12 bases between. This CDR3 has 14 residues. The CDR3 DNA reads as TGTGCCAGCAGCTTAGTAGCACAGTGGGATGAGCAGTTCTTC. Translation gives CASSLVAQWDEQFF.

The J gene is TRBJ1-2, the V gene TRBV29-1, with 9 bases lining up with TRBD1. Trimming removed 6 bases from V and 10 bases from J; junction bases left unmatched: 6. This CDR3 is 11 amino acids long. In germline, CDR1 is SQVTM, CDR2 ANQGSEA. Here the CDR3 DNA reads TGCAGCGTGGACAGGGGTAGCTCCTACACCTTC. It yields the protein CSVDRGSSYTF.

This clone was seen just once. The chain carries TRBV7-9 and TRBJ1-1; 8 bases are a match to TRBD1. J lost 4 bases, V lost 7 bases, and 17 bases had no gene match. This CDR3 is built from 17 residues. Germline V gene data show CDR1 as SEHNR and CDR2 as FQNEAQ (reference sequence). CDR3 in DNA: TGTGCCAGCACCCCAGTTTCTAGACAGGGGATAGGCACTGAAGCTTTCTTT. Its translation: CASTPVSRQGIGTEAFF.

In DNA, the CDR3 is TGTGCCAGCAGGCGGGACGACAGCTATGGCTACACCTTC. Its protein product is CASRRDDSYGYTF. The genes are TRBV5-4 and TRBJ1-2, with a weak D call TRBD1 (5 bases). The V gene lost 5 bases and the J gene lost 4 bases, with 12 bases spanning the gap. Germline-derived CDR1 and CDR2 are SGHNT and YYREEE (reference sequence). The CDR3 covers 13 residues. Full variable domain (missing parts from reference TRBV5-4 and TRBJ1-2): ETGVTQSPTHLIKTRGQQVTLRCSSQSGHNTVSWYQQALGQGPQFIFQYYREEENGRGNFPPRFSGLQFPNYSSELNVNALELDDSALYLCASRRDDSYGYTFGSGTRLTVV.

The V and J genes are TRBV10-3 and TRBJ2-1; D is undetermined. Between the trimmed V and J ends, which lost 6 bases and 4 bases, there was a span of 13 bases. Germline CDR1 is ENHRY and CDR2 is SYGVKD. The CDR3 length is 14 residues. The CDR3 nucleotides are TGTGCCATCAGGGACCGCGGCTCTTACAATGAGCAGTTCTTC. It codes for CAIRDRGSYNEQFF.

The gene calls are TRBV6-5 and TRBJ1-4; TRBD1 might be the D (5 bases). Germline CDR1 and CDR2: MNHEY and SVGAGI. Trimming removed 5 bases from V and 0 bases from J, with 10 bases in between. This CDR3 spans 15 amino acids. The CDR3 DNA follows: TGTGCCAGCAGTCAAGACAGCTCAACTAATGAAAAACTGTTTTTT. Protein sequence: CASSQDSSTNEKLFF.